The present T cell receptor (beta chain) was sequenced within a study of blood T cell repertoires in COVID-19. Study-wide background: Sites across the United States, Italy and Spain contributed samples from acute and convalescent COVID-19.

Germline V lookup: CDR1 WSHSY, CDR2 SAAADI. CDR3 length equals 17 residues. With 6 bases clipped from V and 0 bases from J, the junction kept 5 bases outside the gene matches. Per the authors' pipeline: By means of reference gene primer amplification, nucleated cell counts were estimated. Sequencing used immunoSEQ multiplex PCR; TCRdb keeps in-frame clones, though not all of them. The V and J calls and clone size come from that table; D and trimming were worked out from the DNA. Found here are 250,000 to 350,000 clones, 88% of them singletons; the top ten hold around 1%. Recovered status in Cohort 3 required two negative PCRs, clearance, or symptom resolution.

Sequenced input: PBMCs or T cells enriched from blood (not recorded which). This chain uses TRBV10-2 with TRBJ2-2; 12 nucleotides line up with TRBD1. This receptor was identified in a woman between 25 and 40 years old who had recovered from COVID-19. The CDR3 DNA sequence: TGCGCCAGCAGGCGAGGGACAGGGGGCGCGAACACCGGGGAGCTGTTTTTT. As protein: CASRRGTGGANTGELFF.